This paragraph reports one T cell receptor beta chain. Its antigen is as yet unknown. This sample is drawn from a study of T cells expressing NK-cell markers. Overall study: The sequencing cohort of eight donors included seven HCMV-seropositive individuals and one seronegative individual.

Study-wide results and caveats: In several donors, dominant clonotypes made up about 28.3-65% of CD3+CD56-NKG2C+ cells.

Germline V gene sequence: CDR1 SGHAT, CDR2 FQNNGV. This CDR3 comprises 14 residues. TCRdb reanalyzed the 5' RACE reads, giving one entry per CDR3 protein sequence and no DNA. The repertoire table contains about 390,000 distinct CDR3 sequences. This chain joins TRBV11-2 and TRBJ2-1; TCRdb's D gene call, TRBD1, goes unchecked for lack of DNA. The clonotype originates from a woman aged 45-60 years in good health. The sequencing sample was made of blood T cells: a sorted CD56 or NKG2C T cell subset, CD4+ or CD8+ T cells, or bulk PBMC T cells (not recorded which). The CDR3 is CASSLDPRADEQFF. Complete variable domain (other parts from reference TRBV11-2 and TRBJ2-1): EAGVAQSPRYKIIEKRQSVAFWCNPISGHATLYWYQQILGQGPKLLIQFQNNGVVDDSQLPKDRFSAERLKGVDSTLKIQPAKLEDSAVYLCASSLDPRADEQFFGPGTRLTVL.